The next 5 T cell receptor beta chains were all read from a single sample in a study of cytomegalovirus exposure and HLA in healthy donors. A multiplex PCR was run with 60 Vbeta primers and 13 Jbeta primers. Libraries were prepared by immunoSEQ multiplex PCR; TCRdb keeps only in-frame clonotypes and omits some of them. The data hold 45,000 to 55,000 clones, with over 60% observed a single time. Material: PBMCs. Source of these receptors: a young man in good health and CMV-seropositive.

Only a few counts were recorded for this clone. The CDR3 region is CASSLTSGVNEQFF. The DNA for the CDR3 is TGTGCCAGCAGCTTGACTAGCGGGGTTAATGAGCAGTTCTTC. J is TRBJ2-1 and V is TRBV5-6; the match to TRBD2 covers 10 bases. The CDR3 is made up of 14 amino acids. Germline values: CDR1 SGHDT, CDR2 YYEEEE. Trimming at V came to 1 base and at J to 7 bases, leaving 2 bases not matched to a gene.

The CDR3 DNA sequence: TGTGCCAGCAGCTTGTTCGGGACTTTTCCTCCCTACGAGCAGTACTTC. This translates into CASSLFGTFPPYEQYF. The rearrangement joins TRBV5-4 to TRBJ2-7, with D possibly matching TRBD2 (6 bases). The CDR3 has 16 residues. Germline CDR1 SGHNT, CDR2 YYREEE (reference sequence). V lost 1 base and J lost 2, with 16 bases in between.

This chain connects TRBV6-1 to TRBJ1-5, with 8 positions matching TRBD1. This CDR3 comprises 15 residues. J gave up 5 bases and V 1 base, and 4 bases lay outside the gene matches. The germline CDR1 and CDR2 sequences are MNHNS and SASEGT. The CDR3 DNA reads TGTGCCAGCAGTGAAGATGCAGGGGGCGATCAGCCCCAGCATTTT. Its translation: CASSEDAGGDQPQHF.

V is TRBV6-1 and J is TRBJ1-1; D unclear. The CDR3 is made up of 13 amino acids. The germline V gene encodes CDR1 MNHNS and CDR2 SASEGT. The V end lost 7 bases, the J end lost 1 base, and 10 bases lay between the germline ends. The CDR3 coding sequence is TGTGCCAGCATGAGGCTTGGGAACACTGAAGCTTTCTTT. Its translation is CASMRLGNTEAFF.

The V call is TRBV10-3, the J call TRBJ2-7; 7 bases fit TRBD1. Trimming cost V 6 bases and J 3 bases; bases outside gene matches: 5. The CDR3 length is 13 residues. Looked up from germline, CDR1 is ENHRY and CDR2 is SYGVKD. The CDR3 protein is CAIRRDSDYEQYF. The CDR3 nucleotides read TGTGCCATCAGACGGGACAGCGACTACGAGCAGTACTTC.